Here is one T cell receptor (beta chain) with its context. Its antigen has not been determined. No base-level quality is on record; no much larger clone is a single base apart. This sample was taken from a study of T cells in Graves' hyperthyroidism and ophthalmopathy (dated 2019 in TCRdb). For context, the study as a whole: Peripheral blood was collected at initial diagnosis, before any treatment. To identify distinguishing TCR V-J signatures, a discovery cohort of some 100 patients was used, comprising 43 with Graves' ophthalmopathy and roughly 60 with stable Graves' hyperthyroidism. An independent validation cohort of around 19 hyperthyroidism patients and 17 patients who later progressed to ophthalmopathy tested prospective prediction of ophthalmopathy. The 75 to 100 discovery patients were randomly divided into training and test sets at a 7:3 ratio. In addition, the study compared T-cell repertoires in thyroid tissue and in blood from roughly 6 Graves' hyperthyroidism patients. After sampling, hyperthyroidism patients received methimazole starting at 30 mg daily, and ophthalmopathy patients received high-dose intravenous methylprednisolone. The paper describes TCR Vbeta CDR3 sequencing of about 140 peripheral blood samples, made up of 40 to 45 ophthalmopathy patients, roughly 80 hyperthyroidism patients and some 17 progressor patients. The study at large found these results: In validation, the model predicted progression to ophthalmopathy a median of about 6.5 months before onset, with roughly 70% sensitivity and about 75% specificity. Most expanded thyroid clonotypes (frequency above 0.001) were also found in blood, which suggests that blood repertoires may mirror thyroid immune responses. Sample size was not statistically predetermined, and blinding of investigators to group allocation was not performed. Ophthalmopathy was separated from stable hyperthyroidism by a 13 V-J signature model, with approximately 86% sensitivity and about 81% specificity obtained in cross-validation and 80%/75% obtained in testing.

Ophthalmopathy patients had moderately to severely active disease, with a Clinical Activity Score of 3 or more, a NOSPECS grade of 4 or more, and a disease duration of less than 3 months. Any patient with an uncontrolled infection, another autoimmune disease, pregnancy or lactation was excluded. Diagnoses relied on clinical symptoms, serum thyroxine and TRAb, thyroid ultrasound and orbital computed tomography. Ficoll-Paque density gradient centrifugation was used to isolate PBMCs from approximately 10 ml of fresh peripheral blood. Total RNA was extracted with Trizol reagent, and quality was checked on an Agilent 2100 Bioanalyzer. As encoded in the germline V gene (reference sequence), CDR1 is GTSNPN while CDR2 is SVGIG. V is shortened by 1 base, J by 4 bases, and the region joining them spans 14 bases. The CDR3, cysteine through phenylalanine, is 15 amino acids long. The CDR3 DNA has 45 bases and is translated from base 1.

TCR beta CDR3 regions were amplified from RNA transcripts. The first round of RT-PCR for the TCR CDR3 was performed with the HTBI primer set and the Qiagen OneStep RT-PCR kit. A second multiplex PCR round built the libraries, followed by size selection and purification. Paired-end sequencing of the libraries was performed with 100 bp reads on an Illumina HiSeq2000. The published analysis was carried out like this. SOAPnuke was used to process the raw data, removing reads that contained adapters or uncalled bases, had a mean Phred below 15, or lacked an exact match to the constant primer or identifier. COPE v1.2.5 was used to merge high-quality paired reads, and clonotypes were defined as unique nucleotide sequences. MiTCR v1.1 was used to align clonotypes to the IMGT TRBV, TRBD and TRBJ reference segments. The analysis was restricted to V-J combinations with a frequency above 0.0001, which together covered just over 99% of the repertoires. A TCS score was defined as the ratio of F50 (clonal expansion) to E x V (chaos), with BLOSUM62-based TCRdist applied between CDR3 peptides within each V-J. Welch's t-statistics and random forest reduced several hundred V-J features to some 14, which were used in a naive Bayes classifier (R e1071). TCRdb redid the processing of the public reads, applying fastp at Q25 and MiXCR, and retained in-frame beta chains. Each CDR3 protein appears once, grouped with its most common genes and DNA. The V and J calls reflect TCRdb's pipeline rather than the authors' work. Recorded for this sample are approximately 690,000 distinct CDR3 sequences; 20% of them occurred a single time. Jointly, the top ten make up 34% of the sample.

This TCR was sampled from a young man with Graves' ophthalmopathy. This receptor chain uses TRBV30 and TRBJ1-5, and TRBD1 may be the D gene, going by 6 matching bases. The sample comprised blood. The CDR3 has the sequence CAWSEGGSLNQPQHF. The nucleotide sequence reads TGTGCCTGGAGTGAGGGGGGGAGCCTTAATCAGCCCCAGCATTTT.